Listed here are 28 T cell receptor beta chains from one sample, sequenced in a study of blood T cell repertoires in COVID-19 (dated by TCRdb to 2020 to 2021). Libraries were made using the immunoSEQ multiplex PCR assay. As stored in TCRdb, this immuneACCESS dataset retains in-frame rearrangements with V and J assigned. A fraction of the clones does not appear; measured against another copy, unresolved V genes explain less than half of the discrepancy, and the remainder lacks a known reason. Present in this sample are some 80,000 clones, around 89% of which were seen just once. In total, the top ten clones hold about 20% of the sample. Sequenced: peripheral blood. The receptors were gathered from a human donor in a cohort sampled during active COVID-19.

This chain links TRBV7-9 with TRBJ1-6; no clear D. Germline V gene data show CDR1 as SEHNR and CDR2 as FQNEAQ (reference sequence). This CDR3 has 15 amino acids. The V and J ends lost 1 base and 9 bases respectively, with 13 bases between them. DNA of the CDR3: TGTGCCAGCAGCTTAGAGGGCTCGGCGGGTTCACCCCTCCACTTT. It encodes CASSLEGSAGSPLHF.

This clone was found a few times. The CDR3 sequence: CASSLLGAESSGANVLTF. CDR3 sequence (DNA): TGCGCCAGCAGCTTGTTGGGGGCCGAAAGTTCTGGGGCCAACGTCCTGACTTTC. The rearrangement uses TRBV5-1 and TRBJ2-6; possibly TRBD1 for D (6 bases). This CDR3 has 18 residues. V dropped 1 base and J dropped 1 base, with 15 bases sitting between them. Germline values: CDR1 SGHRS, CDR2 YFSETQ.

This chain uses TRBV5-1 with TRBJ2-5, with D perhaps TRBD2 (6 bases). Trimming pared 3 bases from V and 4 bases from J, leaving 19 bases between. The V gene's germline CDR1 is SGHRS and CDR2 YFSETQ. The CDR3 length is 16 residues. CDR3 sequence: CASSSDAGRRVETQYF. Written as DNA, the CDR3 is TGCGCCAGCAGCTCCGACGCGGGCAGGAGGGTAGAGACCCAGTACTTC.

This clone was counted a single time. The junction departs from the called germline gene at one end, perhaps through a read error. The chain is built from TRBV6-2 or TRBV6-3 and TRBJ1-6; 9 bases map to TRBD1. The CDR3 has 14 amino acids. Germline assignment: CDR1 MNHEY and CDR2 SVGEGT. The CDR3 DNA sequence: TGTGCCAGCTGCCGCCGGGACAGGGTTTCAACCCTCCACTTT. This translates into CASCRRDRVSTLHF.

The chain has TRBV13 and TRBJ1-2; a weak D match, TRBD1 (6 bases). Trimming pared 5 bases from V and 8 bases from J, leaving 15 bases between. The CDR3 has 13 residues. Looked up from germline, CDR1 is PRHDT and CDR2 is FYEKMQ (reference sequence). CDR3 residues: CASSEAGVGGYTF. Here the CDR3 DNA reads TGTGCCAGCAGCGAAGCAGGGGTCGGCGGCTACACCTTC.

This chain uses TRBV5-1 with TRBJ2-7; TRBD1 agrees at 12 bases. CDR3 length equals 14 residues. The V gene end was trimmed by 6 bases and the J gene end by 6 bases; junction bases not matched to a gene: 7. Germline V gene sequence: CDR1 SGHRS, CDR2 YFSETQ. The CDR3 DNA reads TGCGCCAGCATATCCGGGACAGGGGGCGGCGAGCAGTACTTC. Its translation: CASISGTGGGEQYF.

The chain carries TRBV9 and TRBJ2-1, with TRBD2 identical over 11 bases. CDR1 is SGDLS and CDR2 is YYNGEE in the germline V gene. The CDR3 has 18 residues. Trimming cost V 0 bases and J 0 bases; bases outside gene matches: 5. DNA for the CDR3: TGTGCCAGCAGCGTAGGGACTAGCGGGTTGAGCTCCTACAATGAGCAGTTCTTC. Encoded protein: CASSVGTSGLSSYNEQFF.

The chain uses TRBV5-1 and TRBJ2-5; perhaps TRBD1 as D (6 bases). Germline V gives CDR1 SGHRS, CDR2 YFSETQ. The CDR3 totals 14 residues. V lost 3 bases and J lost 5, with 14 bases in between. CDR3 in amino acids: CASSWATGTETQYF. The DNA of the CDR3 is TGCGCCAGCAGCTGGGCTACAGGGACGGAGACCCAGTACTTC.

The CDR3 DNA follows: TGCGCCAGCAGCCAACTACAGGTCTCTGGAAACACCATATATTTT. Encoded protein: CASSQLQVSGNTIYF. The chain joins TRBV4-1 to TRBJ1-3; tentative D call: TRBD1 (5 bases). The ends were cut back, 2 bases at V and 0 bases at J, with 8 bases in the middle. The CDR3 loop spans 15 amino acids. In germline, CDR1 is MGHRA, CDR2 YSYEKL.

This clone came up once. This chain links TRBV5-6 with TRBJ2-1; weak D call: TRBD2 (6 bases). V was cut by 6 bases and J by 9 bases, with 22 bases left in between. Germline V gene sequence: CDR1 SGHDT, CDR2 YYEEEE. The CDR3 extends over 15 amino acids. CDR3 sequence: CASNGGRLTGREQFF. As DNA, the CDR3 is TGTGCCAGCAACGGGGGTCGTCTGACTGGGCGTGAGCAGTTCTTC.

This chain connects TRBV7-9 to TRBJ1-1; maybe TRBD1 (6 bases). CDR1 is SEHNR, CDR2 FQNEAQ, per germline (reference sequence). Trimming removed 1 base at V and 0 bases at J, with 6 bases between. The CDR3 length is 14 residues. This chain's CDR3 is CASSLGDMNTEAFF. The CDR3 nucleotides read TGTGCCAGCAGCTTAGGGGACATGAACACTGAAGCTTTCTTT.

The gene calls are TRBV19 and TRBJ1-5, with 11 bases fitting TRBD1. This CDR3 spans 14 amino acids. V was pared by 7 bases and J by 9 bases, with 8 bases of the junction left unmatched. The germline V gene encodes CDR1 LNHDA and CDR2 SQIVND (reference sequence). The CDR3 DNA sequence: TGTGCCAGTAATCTGGGACAGGGGGTCGGGCCCCAGCATTTT. It translates to CASNLGQGVGPQHF.

This clone has only one observation. V and J are TRBV5-4 and TRBJ2-1; 7 positions agree with TRBD1. This CDR3 is 15 amino acids long. Germline lookup yields CDR1 SGHNT and CDR2 YYREEE (reference sequence). V dropped 3 bases and J dropped 2; count of bases not matched to a gene: 5. The CDR3 DNA reads as TGTGCCAGCAGCTCTGTCCAGGGGGCCTACAATGAGCAGTTCTTC. As protein: CASSSVQGAYNEQFF.

This chain connects TRBV11-3 to TRBJ1-2; TRBD1 is a possible D gene (5 bases). V lost 5 bases and J 4 bases, leaving 14 bases between the germline ends. Germline values: CDR1 SGHNT, CDR2 YENEEA. CDR3 length equals 14 residues. CDR3: CASSPEWGVYGYTF. The CDR3 DNA follows: TGTGCCAGCAGCCCAGAATGGGGGGTCTATGGCTACACCTTC.

This clone was observed a few times. This sequence joins TRBV28 and TRBJ2-2; 8 bases agree with TRBD2. With V trimmed by 5 bases and J by 1 base, 6 bases remained unmatched. CDR3 length equals 16 residues. Germline V gene lookup returns CDR1 MDHEN and CDR2 SYDVKM. In nucleotides, the CDR3 is TGTGCCAGCAGTACTCTTAGCGGGAAGAACACCGGGGAGCTGTTTTTT. Protein product: CASSTLSGKNTGELFF.

The gene calls are TRBV10-3 and TRBJ2-3; 11 nucleotides line up with TRBD1. The length of the CDR3 is 15 residues. J gave up 5 bases and V 4 bases, and 5 bases lay outside the gene matches. Germline V CDR1 and CDR2: ENHRY, SYGVKD. The CDR3 here is CAISGRTGGEDTQYF. CDR3 DNA sequence: TGTGCCATCAGTGGCCGGACAGGGGGCGAAGATACGCAGTATTTT.

The chain uses TRBV6-5 and TRBJ2-1; 8 bases map to TRBD2. Germline CDR1 is MNHEY and CDR2 is SVGAGI. The CDR3 is 14 amino acids. The ends lost 6 bases at V and 4 bases at J; junction bases unmatched: 5. The CDR3 region has the DNA TGTGCCAGCAGAGGCCTAGCGGGTTACAATGAGCAGTTCTTC. Its protein product is CASRGLAGYNEQFF.

V gene TRBV18 combines with J gene TRBJ2-1; 10 bases line up with TRBD1. V was clipped by 3 bases and J by 9 bases; unmatched bases: 11. The CDR3 loop spans 16 amino acids. Germline V gene data show CDR1 as KGHSH and CDR2 as LQKENI. CDR3 coding DNA: TGTGCCAGCTCACCCCGGGACAGGGGTCAATCCAGTGAGCAGTTCTTC. It is translated as CASSPRDRGQSSEQFF.

The chain links TRBV7-6 to TRBJ2-7; 12 nucleotides line up with TRBD2. This CDR3 is built from 15 residues. Germline V CDR1 and CDR2: SGHVS, FNYEAQ. V dropped 6 bases and J dropped 4; count of bases not matched to a gene: 7. CDR3 nucleotide sequence: TGTGCCAGCAGTCCTAGACTAGCGGGAGCGTACGAGCAGTACTTC. Its translation is CASSPRLAGAYEQYF.

The chain has TRBV10-3 and TRBJ1-1; the D is unclear. Trimming removed 7 bases from V and 3 bases from J, with 12 bases in between. The germline V gene has CDR1 ENHRY and CDR2 SYGVKD. The CDR3 has 13 residues. In DNA, the CDR3 is TGTGCCATCACCACCCGACTTGACACTGAAGCTTTCTTT. It codes for CAITTRLDTEAFF.

The genes are TRBV19 and TRBJ1-3; D might be TRBD1 (6 bases). The V end was cut by 6 bases, the J end by 4 bases, with 13 bases between. The CDR3 totals 14 residues. CDR1 and CDR2 from the germline V gene are LNHDA and SQIVND (reference sequence). The CDR3 spells CASRTTGRGNTIYF. The CDR3 DNA reads as TGTGCCAGTAGGACGACAGGACGCGGAAACACCATATATTTT.

This clone has only one observation. The rearrangement links TRBV11-2 to TRBJ2-3; D is ambiguous. Trimming shortened V by 5 bases and J by 6 bases, and 9 bases separated the two germline ends. This CDR3 is 12 amino acids long. Per germline, CDR1 SGHAT and CDR2 FQNNGV. The DNA for the CDR3 is TGTGCCAGCAGCCCGGGTGGGGATACGCAGTATTTT. Amino acids: CASSPGGDTQYF. The full variable domain, completed using reference TRBV11-2 and TRBJ2-3, is EAGVAQSPRYKIIEKRQSVAFWCNPISGHATLYWYQQILGQGPKLLIQFQNNGVVDDSQLPKDRFSAERLKGVDSTLKIQPAKLEDSAVYLCASSPGGDTQYFGPGTRLTVL.

The chain uses TRBV7-2 and TRBJ1-1; perhaps TRBD1 as D (5 bases). CDR3 size: 17 residues. The germline gives CDR1 SGHTA, CDR2 FQGNSA. Trimming removed 1 base from V and 5 bases from J, with 20 bases in between. For the CDR3, the DNA is TGTGCCAGCAGCTTAGGGGGGGTCGTGGGCCTGGGGACTGAAGCTTTCTTT. Its translation is CASSLGGVVGLGTEAFF.

The rearrangement joins TRBV23-1 to TRBJ1-2; 7 bases map to TRBD1. Being an ORF, TRBV23-1 has a function that is uncertain. The J segment lost 4 bases and the V segment lost 3 bases, leaving 8 bases of the junction unmatched. CDR3 length: 15 residues. Here the CDR3 reads CASSQAGTEPYGYTF. CDR3 DNA sequence: TGCGCCAGCAGTCAGGCCGGGACAGAGCCCTATGGCTACACCTTC.

The CDR3 reads CASSVGRGAVSNQPQHF. The CDR3 DNA reads TGTGCCAGTAGTGTAGGACGGGGGGCGGTCAGCAATCAGCCCCAGCATTTT. The chain employs TRBV19 and TRBJ1-5; D may be TRBD1 (6 bases). The CDR3 length is 17 residues. V lost 5 bases to trimming and J lost 1 base, with 18 bases between them. CDR1 and CDR2 from the germline V gene are LNHDA and SQIVND (reference sequence).

The chain couples TRBV25-1 to TRBJ2-3, with 9 bases identical to TRBD2. Germline V gene sequence: CDR1 MGHDK, CDR2 SYGVNS. CDR3 length equals 16 residues. J lost 2 bases, V lost 2 bases, and 5 bases had no gene match. The CDR3 is CASSEKPSGVTDTQYF. The CDR3 DNA reads TGTGCCAGCAGTGAAAAGCCTAGCGGGGTCACAGATACGCAGTATTTT. The full variable domain, its missing parts supplied by reference TRBV25-1 and TRBJ2-3, is EADIYQTPRYLVIGTGKKITLECSQTMGHDKMYWYQQDPGMELHLIHYSYGVNSTEKGDLSSESTVSRIRTEHFPLTLESARPSHTSQYLCASSEKPSGVTDTQYFGPGTRLTVL.

This sequence joins TRBV18 and TRBJ2-6; TRBD1 is a possible D gene (6 bases). CDR3 size: 17 residues. The germline V and J ends were trimmed by 1 base and 0 bases, with 10 bases remaining between them. The germline gives CDR1 KGHSH, CDR2 LQKENI. The CDR3 spells CASSPLDSSSGANVLTF. In nucleotides, the CDR3 is TGTGCCAGCTCACCACTGGACAGTTCCTCTGGGGCCAACGTCCTGACTTTC.

This chain uses TRBV28 with TRBJ1-6, with TRBD1 matching 9 bases. Trimming removed 6 bases from V and 9 bases from J; junction bases left unmatched: 9. CDR1 is MDHEN and CDR2 is SYDVKM in the germline V gene. The CDR3 totals 15 residues. This chain's CDR3 is CASSFVGQGSSPLHF. CDR3 DNA sequence: TGTGCCAGCAGCTTCGTGGGACAGGGAAGTTCACCCCTCCACTTT.